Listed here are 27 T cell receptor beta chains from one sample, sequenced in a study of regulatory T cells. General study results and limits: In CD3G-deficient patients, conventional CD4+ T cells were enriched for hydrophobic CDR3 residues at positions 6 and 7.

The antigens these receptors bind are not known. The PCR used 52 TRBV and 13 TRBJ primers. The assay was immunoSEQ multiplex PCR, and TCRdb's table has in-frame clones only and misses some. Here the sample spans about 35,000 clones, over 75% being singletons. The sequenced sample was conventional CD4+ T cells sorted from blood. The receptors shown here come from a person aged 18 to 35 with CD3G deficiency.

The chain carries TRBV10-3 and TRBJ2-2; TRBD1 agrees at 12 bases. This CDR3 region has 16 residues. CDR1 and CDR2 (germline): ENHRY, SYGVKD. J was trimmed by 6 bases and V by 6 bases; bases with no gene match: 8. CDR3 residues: CAISRTGTGGPGELFF. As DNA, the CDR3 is TGTGCCATCAGCCGTACCGGGACAGGGGGCCCCGGGGAGCTGTTTTTT.

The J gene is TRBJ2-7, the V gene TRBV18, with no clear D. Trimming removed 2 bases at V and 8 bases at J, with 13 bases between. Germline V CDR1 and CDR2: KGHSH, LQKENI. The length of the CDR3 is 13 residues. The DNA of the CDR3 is TGTGCCAGCTCACCAGAGGCTGCCGGGCAGCAGTACTTC. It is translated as CASSPEAAGQQYF.

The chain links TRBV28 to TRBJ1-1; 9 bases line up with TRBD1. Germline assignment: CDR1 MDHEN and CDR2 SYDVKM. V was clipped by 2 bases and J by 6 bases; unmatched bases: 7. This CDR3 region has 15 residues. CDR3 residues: CASSLGDRVGSEAFF. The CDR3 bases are TGTGCCAGCAGTTTAGGGGACAGGGTAGGCTCTGAAGCTTTCTTT.

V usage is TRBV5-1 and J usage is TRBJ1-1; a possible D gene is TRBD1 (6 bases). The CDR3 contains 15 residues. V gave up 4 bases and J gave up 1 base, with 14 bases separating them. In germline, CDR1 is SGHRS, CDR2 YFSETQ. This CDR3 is CASSPYTGSNTEAFF. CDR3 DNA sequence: TGCGCCAGCAGCCCCTACACAGGGTCGAACACTGAAGCTTTCTTT.

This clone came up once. The CDR3 DNA reads TGTGCCAGCAGTGACAGTAGCACAGATACGCAGTATTTT. It specifies CASSDSSTDTQYF. The rearrangement joins TRBV28 to TRBJ2-3, with TRBD1 as a possible D gene (5 bases). Trimming took 5 bases from V and 0 from J, leaving 6 bases between them. Germline V gene data show CDR1 as MDHEN and CDR2 as SYDVKM. CDR3 length equals 13 residues. Combining the CDR3 with reference TRBV28 and TRBJ2-3 gives the whole variable domain DVKVTQSSRYLVKRTGEKVFLECVQDMDHENMFWYRQDPGLGLRLIYFSYDVKMKEKGDIPEGYSVSREKKERFSLILESASTNQTSMYLCASSDSSTDTQYFGPGTRLTVL.

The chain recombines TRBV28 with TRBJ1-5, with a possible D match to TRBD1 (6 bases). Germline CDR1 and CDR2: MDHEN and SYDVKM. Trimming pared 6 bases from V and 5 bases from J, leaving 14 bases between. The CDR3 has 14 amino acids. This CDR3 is CASRQGGVDQPQHF. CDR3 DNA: TGTGCCAGCAGACAGGGAGGGGTAGATCAGCCCCAGCATTTT.

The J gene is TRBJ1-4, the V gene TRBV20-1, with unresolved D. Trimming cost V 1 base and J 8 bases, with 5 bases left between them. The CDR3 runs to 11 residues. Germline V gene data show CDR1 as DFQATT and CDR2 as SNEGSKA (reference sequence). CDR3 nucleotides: TGCAGTGCTAGAGCGGGGGAAAAACTGTTTTTT. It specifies CSARAGEKLFF.

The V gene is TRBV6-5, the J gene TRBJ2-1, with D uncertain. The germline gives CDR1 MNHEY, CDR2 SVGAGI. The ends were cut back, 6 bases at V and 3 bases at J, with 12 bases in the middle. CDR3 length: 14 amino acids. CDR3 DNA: TGTGCCAGCAGACTCTCCAAAGGCTACAATGAGCAGTTCTTC. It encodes CASRLSKGYNEQFF.

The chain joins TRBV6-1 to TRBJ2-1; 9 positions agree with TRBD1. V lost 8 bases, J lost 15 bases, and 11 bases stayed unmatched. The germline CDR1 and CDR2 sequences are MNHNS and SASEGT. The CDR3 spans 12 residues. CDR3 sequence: CASRKQQGATFF. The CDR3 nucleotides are TGTGCCAGCCGAAAACAACAGGGGGCAACGTTCTTC.

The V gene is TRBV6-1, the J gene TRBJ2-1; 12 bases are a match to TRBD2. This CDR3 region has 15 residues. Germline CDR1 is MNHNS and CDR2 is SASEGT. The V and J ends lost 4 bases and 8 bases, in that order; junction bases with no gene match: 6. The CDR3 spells CASSGTSGRSDEQFF. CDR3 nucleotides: TGTGCCAGCAGTGGAACTAGCGGGAGGTCGGATGAGCAGTTCTTC.

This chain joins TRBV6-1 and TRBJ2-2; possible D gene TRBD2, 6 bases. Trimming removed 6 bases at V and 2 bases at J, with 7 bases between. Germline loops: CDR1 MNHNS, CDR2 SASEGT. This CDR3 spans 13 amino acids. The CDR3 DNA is TGTGCCAGCAGGGGACTTAACACCGGGGAGCTGTTTTTT. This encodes CASRGLNTGELFF.

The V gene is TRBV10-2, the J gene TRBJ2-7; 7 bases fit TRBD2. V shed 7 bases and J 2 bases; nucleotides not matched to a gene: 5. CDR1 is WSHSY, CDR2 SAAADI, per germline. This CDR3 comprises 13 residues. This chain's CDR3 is CASTPGGTYEQYF. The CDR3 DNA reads TGCGCCAGCACCCCCGGGGGGACCTACGAGCAGTACTTC.

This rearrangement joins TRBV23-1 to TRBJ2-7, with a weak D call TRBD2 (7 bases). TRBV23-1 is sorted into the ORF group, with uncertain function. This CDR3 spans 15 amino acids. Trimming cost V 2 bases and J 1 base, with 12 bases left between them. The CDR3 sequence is CASSQKGGWSYEQYF. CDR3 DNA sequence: TGCGCCAGCAGTCAAAAGGGGGGGTGGTCCTACGAGCAGTACTTC.

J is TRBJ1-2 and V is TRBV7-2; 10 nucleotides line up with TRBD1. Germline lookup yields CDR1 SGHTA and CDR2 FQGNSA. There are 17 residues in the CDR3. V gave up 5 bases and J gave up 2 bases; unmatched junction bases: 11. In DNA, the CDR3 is TGTGCCAGCAGCGACCGGCCCGGGACAGGGGACAACTATGGCTACACCTTC. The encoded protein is CASSDRPGTGDNYGYTF.

Here the CDR3 DNA reads TGCGCCAGCAGCTTTCAGGGATTACAAGAGACCCAGTACTTC. Translation gives CASSFQGLQETQYF. The rearrangement uses TRBV5-1 and TRBJ2-5; tentative D call: TRBD1 (5 bases). Trimming stripped 2 bases from V and 2 bases from J, with 10 bases between. CDR3 length equals 14 residues. Looked up from germline, CDR1 is SGHRS and CDR2 is YFSETQ.

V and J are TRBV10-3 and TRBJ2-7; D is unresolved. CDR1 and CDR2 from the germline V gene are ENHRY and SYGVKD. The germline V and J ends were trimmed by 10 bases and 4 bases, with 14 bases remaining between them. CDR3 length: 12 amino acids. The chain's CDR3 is CAKTSTVYEQYF. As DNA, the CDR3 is TGTGCCAAAACTTCTACAGTTTACGAGCAGTACTTC.

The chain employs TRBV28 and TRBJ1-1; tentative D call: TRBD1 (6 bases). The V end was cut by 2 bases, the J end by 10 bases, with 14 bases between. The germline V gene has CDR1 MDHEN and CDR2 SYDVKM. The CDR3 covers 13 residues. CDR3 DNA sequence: TGTGCCAGCAGTTTAACAGGGAAGGTACGAGCTTTCTTT. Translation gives CASSLTGKVRAFF.

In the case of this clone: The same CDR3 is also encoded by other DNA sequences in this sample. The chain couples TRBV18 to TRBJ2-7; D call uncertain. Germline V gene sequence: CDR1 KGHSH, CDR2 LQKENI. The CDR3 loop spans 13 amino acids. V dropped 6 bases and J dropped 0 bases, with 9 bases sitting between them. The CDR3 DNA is TGTGCCAGCTCCCCCCGGTCCTCCTACGAGCAGTACTTC. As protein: CASSPRSSYEQYF. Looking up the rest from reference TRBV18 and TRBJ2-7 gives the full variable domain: NAGVMQNPRHLVRRRGQEARLRCSPMKGHSHVYWYRQLPEEGLKFMVYLQKENIIDESGMPKERFSAEFPKEGPSILRIQQVVRGDSAAYFCASSPRSSYEQYFGPGTRLTVT.

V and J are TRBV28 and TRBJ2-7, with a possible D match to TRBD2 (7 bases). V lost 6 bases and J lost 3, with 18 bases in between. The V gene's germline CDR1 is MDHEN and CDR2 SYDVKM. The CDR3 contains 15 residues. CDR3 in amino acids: CASSGGGRRDYEQYF. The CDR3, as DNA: TGTGCCAGCAGCGGGGGCGGGAGAAGGGACTACGAGCAGTACTTC.

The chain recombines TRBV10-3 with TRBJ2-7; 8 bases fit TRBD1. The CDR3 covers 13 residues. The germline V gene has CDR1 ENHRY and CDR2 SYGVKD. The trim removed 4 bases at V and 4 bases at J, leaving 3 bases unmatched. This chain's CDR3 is CAISVTGAYEQYF. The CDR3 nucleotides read TGTGCCATCAGTGTGACAGGGGCATACGAGCAGTACTTC.

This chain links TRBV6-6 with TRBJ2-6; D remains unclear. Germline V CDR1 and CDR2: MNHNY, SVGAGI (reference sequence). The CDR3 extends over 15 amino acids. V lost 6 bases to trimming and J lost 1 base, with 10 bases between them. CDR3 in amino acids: CASSPSPSGANVLTF. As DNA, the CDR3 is TGTGCCAGCAGCCCCAGTCCTTCTGGGGCCAACGTCCTGACTTTC.

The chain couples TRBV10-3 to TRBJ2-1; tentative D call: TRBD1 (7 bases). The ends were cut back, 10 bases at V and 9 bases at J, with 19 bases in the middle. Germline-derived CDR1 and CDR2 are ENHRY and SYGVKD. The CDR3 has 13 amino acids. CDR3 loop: CATGEGAGGEQFF. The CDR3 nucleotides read TGTGCCACCGGCGAGGGGGCCGGGGGTGAGCAGTTCTTC.

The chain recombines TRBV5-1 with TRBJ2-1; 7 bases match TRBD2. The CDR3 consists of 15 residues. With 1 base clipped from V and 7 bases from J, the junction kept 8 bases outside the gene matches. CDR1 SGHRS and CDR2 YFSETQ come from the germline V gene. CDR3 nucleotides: TGCGCCAGCAGCTTGTTGGGCGGGAGCCATAATGAGCAGTTCTTC. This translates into CASSLLGGSHNEQFF.

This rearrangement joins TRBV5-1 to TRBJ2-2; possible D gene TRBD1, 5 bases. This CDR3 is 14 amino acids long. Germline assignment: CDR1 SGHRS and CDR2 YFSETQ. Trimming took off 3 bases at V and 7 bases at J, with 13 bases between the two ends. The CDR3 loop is CASSSAGAGGELFF. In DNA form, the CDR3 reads TGCGCCAGCAGCTCGGCTGGGGCTGGCGGGGAGCTGTTTTTT. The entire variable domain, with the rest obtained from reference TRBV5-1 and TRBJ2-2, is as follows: KAGVTQTPRYLIKTRGQQVTLSCSPISGHRSVSWYQQTPGQGLQFLFEYFSETQRNKGNFPGRFSGRQFSNSRSEMNVSTLELGDSALYLCASSSAGAGGELFFGEGSRLTVL.

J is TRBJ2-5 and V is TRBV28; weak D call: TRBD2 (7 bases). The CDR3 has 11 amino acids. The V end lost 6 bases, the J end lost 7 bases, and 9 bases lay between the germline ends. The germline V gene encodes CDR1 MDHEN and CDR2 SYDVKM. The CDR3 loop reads CASSGGRTQYF. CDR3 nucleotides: TGTGCCAGCAGCGGGGGGCGGACCCAGTACTTC.

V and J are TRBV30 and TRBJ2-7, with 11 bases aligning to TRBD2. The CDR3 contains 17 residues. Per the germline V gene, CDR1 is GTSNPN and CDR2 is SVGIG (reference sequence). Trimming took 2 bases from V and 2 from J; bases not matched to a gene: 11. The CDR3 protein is CAWSRPGLAGITYEQYF. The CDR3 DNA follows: TGTGCCTGGAGTCGACCCGGACTAGCGGGTATAACCTACGAGCAGTACTTC.

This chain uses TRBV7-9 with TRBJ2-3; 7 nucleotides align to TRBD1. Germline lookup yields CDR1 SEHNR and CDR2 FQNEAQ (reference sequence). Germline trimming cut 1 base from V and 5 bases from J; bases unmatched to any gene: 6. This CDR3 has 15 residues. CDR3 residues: CASSLGQGVRDTQYF. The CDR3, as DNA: TGTGCCAGCAGCTTAGGACAGGGAGTCCGAGATACGCAGTATTTT.